What follows is one T cell receptor (beta chain) and its context. The data originate from a study of blood T cell repertoires in COVID-19. Study-wide context: In each case, the material was cDNA or gDNA derived from T cells, B-cell-depleted T cells, or PBMCs.

The CDR3 spans 16 residues. Germline V gene sequence: CDR1 MNHNY, CDR2 SVGAGI (reference sequence). V lost 4 bases to trimming and J lost 4 bases; unmatched junction nucleotides: 8. The data were produced by immunoSEQ multiplex PCR, yet TCRdb's version contains in-frame clones alone and is incomplete. This table has roughly 160,000 clones, around 72% appearing once. The V and J genes are TRBV6-6 and TRBJ2-1, with 9 bases aligning to TRBD2. The receptor was isolated from an elderly woman with acute or convalescent COVID-19. The sequencing input was peripheral blood. The CDR3 DNA sequence: TGTGCCAGCAGTTCCCGTAGCGGGAGAGGGTACAATGAGCAGTTCTTC. Translation: CASSSRSGRGYNEQFF.